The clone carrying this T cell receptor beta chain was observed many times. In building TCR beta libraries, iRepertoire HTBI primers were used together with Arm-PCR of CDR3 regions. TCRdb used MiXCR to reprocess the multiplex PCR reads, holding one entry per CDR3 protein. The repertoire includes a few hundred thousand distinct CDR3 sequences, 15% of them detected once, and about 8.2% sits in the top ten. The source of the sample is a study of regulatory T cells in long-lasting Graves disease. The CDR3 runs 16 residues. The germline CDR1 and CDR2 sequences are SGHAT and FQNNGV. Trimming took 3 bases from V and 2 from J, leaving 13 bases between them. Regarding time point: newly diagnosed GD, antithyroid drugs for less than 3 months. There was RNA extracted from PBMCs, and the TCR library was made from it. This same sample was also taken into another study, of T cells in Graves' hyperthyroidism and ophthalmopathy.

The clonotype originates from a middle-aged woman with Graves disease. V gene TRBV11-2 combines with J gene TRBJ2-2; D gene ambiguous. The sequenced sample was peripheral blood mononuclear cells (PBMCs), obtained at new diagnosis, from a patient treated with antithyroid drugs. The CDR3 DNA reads TGTGCCAGCAGCTTGTTTTGGCCTAGTAACACCGGGGAGCTGTTTTTT. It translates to CASSLFWPSNTGELFF. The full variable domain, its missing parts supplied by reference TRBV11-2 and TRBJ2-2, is EAGVAQSPRYKIIEKRQSVAFWCNPISGHATLYWYQQILGQGPKLLIQFQNNGVVDDSQLPKDRFSAERLKGVDSTLKIQPAKLEDSAVYLCASSLFWPSNTGELFFGEGSRLTVL.